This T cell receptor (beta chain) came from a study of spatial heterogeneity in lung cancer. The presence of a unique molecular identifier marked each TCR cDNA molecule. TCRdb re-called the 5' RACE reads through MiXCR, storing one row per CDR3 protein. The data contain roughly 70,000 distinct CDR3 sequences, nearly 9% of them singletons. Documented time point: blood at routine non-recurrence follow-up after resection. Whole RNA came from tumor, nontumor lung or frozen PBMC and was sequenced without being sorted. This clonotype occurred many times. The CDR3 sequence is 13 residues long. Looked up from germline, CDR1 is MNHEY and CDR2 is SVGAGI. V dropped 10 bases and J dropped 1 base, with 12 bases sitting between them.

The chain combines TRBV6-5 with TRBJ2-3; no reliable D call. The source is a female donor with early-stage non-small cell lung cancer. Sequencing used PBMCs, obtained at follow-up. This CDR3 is CATMRGGTDTQYF. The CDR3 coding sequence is TGTGCCACCATGAGAGGCGGCACAGATACGCAGTATTTT.